This is a list of T cell receptor beta chains from one sample in a study of cytomegalovirus exposure and HLA in healthy donors. The assay was immunoSEQ multiplex PCR, and TCRdb's table has in-frame clones only and misses some. The data hold about 180,000 clones, with more than 80% observed a single time. Input material: PBMCs. These receptors were obtained from a young woman in good health and CMV-seropositive. The CDR3 runs from the conserved cysteine through the conserved F or W. Each record gives: D gene, clone size, V gene, J gene, CDR3 DNA, CDR3 protein. D genes are given only for firm matches. Some rows have no size entry. The others give once, few or many, or a class for an expanded clone.

NA	NA	TRBV15	TRBJ2-7	TGTGCCACCAGCAGAGCAGGGGCCCTGCTCGAGCAGTACTTC	CATSRAGALLEQYF
TRBD1	NA	TRBV4-1	TRBJ2-7	TGCGCCAGCAGCCACTTAGACAGGGACAAATCCTACGAGCAGTACTTC	CASSHLDRDKSYEQYF
NA	NA	TRBV7-2	TRBJ2-2	TGTGCCAGCAGCTTAAACGGGGAGGCCGGGGAGCTGTTTTTT	CASSLNGEAGELFF
NA	NA	TRBV7-9	TRBJ1-2	TGTGCCAGCAGCTTACCCCGCGACAGTTCCGTTTTGGGAGGCTACACCTTC	CASSLPRDSSVLGGYTF
NA	once	TRBV5-4	TRBJ1-2	TGTGCCAGCAGCCCGAGTGAGGGAACTAACTATGGCTACACCTTC	CASSPSEGTNYGYTF
NA	NA	TRBV11-3	TRBJ2-2	TGTGCCAGCAGCTTTACAGGGACCGGGGAGCTGTTTTTT	CASSFTGTGELFF
TRBD1	once	TRBV7-9	TRBJ2-3	TGTGCCAGCAGCCGACAACCGGGACAGGGGATTGTGACGCAGTATTTT	CASSRQPGQGIVTQYF
NA	NA	TRBV6-7	TRBJ2-5	TGTGCCAGCAGTTACTCTCCAGGGGACGTGGAGACCCAGTACTTC	CASSYSPGDVETQYF
NA	NA	TRBV7-2	TRBJ1-1	TGTGCCAGCAGCCCCTACACTGAAGCTTTCTTT	CASSPYTEAFF
TRBD1	NA	TRBV2	TRBJ1-1	TGTGCCAGCAGTGGACAGCAGGGGGGAAACACTGAAGCTTTCTTT	CASSGQQGGNTEAFF
NA	NA	TRBV7-9	TRBJ1-6	TGTGCCAGCAGCTCGGCAGGGGCAAAGCCCTTCTATAATTCACCCCTCCACTTT	CASSSAGAKPFYNSPLHF